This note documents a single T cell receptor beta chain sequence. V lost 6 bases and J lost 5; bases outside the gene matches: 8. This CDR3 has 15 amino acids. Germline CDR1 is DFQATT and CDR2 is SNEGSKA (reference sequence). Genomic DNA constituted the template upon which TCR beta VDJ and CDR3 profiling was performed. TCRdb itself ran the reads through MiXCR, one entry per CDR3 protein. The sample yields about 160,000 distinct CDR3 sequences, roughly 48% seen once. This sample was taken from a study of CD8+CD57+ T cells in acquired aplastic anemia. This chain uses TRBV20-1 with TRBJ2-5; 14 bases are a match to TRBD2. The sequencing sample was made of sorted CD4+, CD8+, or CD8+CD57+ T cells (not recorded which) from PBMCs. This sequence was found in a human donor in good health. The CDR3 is CSAIPGLAGAETQYF. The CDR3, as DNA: TGCAGTGCAATTCCGGGACTAGCGGGAGCTGAGACCCAGTACTTC.